This is a list of T cell receptor beta chains from one sample in a study of technical replicates of blood from a few donors. Some clones are missing from TCRdb's copy, which holds only in-frame ones; the method was immunoSEQ multiplex PCR. The sample contains around 30,000 clones, around 90% of which appear only once. The sequencing sample was made of PBMCs. Every receptor here comes from a human donor in good health. Some clones in this sample may be carry-over from other donors' samples. The CDR3 runs from the conserved cysteine through the conserved F or W. A D gene is named only where the DNA matches it firmly. Not all rows give a size; the values are once, few, many and, for expanded clones, a class.

clone_size	d_call	j_call	v_call	cdr3_nt	cdr3_aa
.	.	TRBJ1-1	TRBV7-2	TGTGCCAGCAAAGTTGGGGGCGTTCAAGCTTTCTTT	CASKVGGVQAFF
.	.	TRBJ2-3	TRBV7-3	TGTGCCAGCAGCTCAAGTATTGGAGCTACGCAGTATTTT	CASSSSIGATQYF
.	TRBD1	TRBJ1-1	TRBV5-1	TGCGCCAGCAGCTTCTCTCGGACAGGGGGCACTGAAGCTTTCTTT	CASSFSRTGGTEAFF
once	.	TRBJ1-6	TRBV6-6	TGTGCCAGCAGTTACTCGACACAGGGAACTTCACCCCTCCACTTT	CASSYSTQGTSPLHF
once	.	TRBJ1-5	TRBV30	TGTGCCTGGAGTGCGAGCAGCACAGGAGTTCAGCCCCAGCATTTT	CAWSASSTGVQPQHF
.	TRBD2	TRBJ2-2	TRBV10-3	TGTGCCGCCACGGATAGCGGGAGTGGTCCGGTCACCGGGGAGCTGTTTTTT	CAATDSGSGPVTGELFF
.	TRBD1	TRBJ1-1	TRBV4-1	TGCGCCAGCAGCCGCCAACAGGGGGCAAGGAACACTGAAGCTTTCTTT	CASSRQQGARNTEAFF
.	.	TRBJ1-4	TRBV7-2	TGTGCCAGCAGCTTACAGGGGACTAATGAAAAACTGTTTTTT	CASSLQGTNEKLFF
.	.	TRBJ1-6	TRBV10-1	TGCGCCAGCAGTGGTGCCCGTGGACACGTAGTCAATTCACCCCTCCACTTT	CASSGARGHVVNSPLHF
.	.	TRBJ2-7	TRBV2	TGTGCCAGCAGTTTAGAGTTCGGGGGACCAACCTCCTACGAGCAGTACTTC	CASSLEFGGPTSYEQYF
.	TRBD1	TRBJ1-2	TRBV4-3	TGCGCCAGCAGCCGGCGGACAGGGATTGAGGGTGGCTACACCTTC	CASSRRTGIEGGYTF
.	TRBD1	TRBJ2-7	TRBV29-1	TGCAGCGGCGGGGGCGGACAGGGGGCGGACGAGCAGTACTTC	CSGGGGQGADEQYF
once	TRBD1	TRBJ1-5	TRBV19	TGTGCCAGTAGTATTCGATCACAGGGGGCGCCCCCCCAGCATTTT	CASSIRSQGAPPQHF
.	.	TRBJ1-1	TRBV7-2	TGTGCCAGCAGCTTAACCCGCGGGAACACTGAAGCTTTCTTT	CASSLTRGNTEAFF
.	TRBD1	TRBJ2-7	TRBV4-1	TGCGCCAGCAGCCTAAGGACAGGGTCCGACGAGCAGTACTTC	CASSLRTGSDEQYF
.	TRBD2	TRBJ2-5	TRBV30	TGTGCCTGGAGTTACTTCGGACTAGCGGGAGAGACCCAGTACTTC	CAWSYFGLAGETQYF
.	TRBD2	TRBJ2-3	TRBV5-1	TGCGCCAGCAGCTTGGCGGGGCGGGAGACAGATACGCAGTATTTT	CASSLAGRETDTQYF
.	TRBD2	TRBJ2-3	TRBV5-1	TGCGCCAGCAGCTTGGTTGCGGGGGGAAATACAGATACGCAGTATTTT	CASSLVAGGNTDTQYF
.	TRBD2	TRBJ2-7	TRBV30	TGTGCCTGGAGTCCTCTAGCGGGAGGGGTCTACGAGCAGTACTTC	CAWSPLAGGVYEQYF
.	.	TRBJ2-7	TRBV7-2	TGTGCCAGCAGCCCCGCCGTGAGCTACGAGCAGTACTTC	CASSPAVSYEQYF
.	.	TRBJ1-1	TRBV6-5	TGTGCCAGCAGTTACTCTATGGGGGGGAACACTGAAGCTTTCTTT	CASSYSMGGNTEAFF
.	.	TRBJ2-7	TRBV13	TGTGCCAGCAGCTTAGTGAAAGGGAGCGAGCAGTACTTC	CASSLVKGSEQYF
.	TRBD1	TRBJ2-3	TRBV7-3	TGTGCCAGCAGGTACCGGACAGGGGGCATCACAGATACGCAGTATTTT	CASRYRTGGITDTQYF
.	.	TRBJ2-7	TRBV4-1	TGCGCCAGCAGCCCCAGAACGGAGGCCTACGAGCAGTACTTC	CASSPRTEAYEQYF
.	.	TRBJ1-3	TRBV10-3	TGTGCCAGCAAGCAGGGTGCCTCTGGAAACACCATATATTTT	CASKQGASGNTIYF
.	TRBD1	TRBJ1-4	TRBV11-1	TGTGCCAGCAGCCCCTCGGACAGGGTGGGGGAGGGCGGTGAAAAACTGTTTTTT	CASSPSDRVGEGGEKLFF
once	.	TRBJ2-1	TRBV7-9	TGTGCCAGCAGCCCGGGGGACAGTTACTACAATGAGCAGTTCTTC	CASSPGDSYYNEQFF
.	TRBD1	TRBJ1-2	TRBV23-1	TGCGCCAGCAGTCAAAACAGGGGGCCCTACACCTTC	CASSQNRGPYTF
once	.	TRBJ2-3	TRBV7-7	TGTGCCAGCAGCTTAGTTGGAGGGGGCGTAGATACGCAGTATTTT	CASSLVGGGVDTQYF
once	.	TRBJ2-7	TRBV7-8	TGTGCCAGCAGCCCGGCTAGTCTCAACGAGCAGTACTTC	CASSPASLNEQYF
.	.	TRBJ1-5	TRBV7-2	TGCGCCAGCAGCTTACAACAGAATCAGCCCCAGCATTTT	CASSLQQNQPQHF
once	TRBD2	TRBJ2-7	TRBV5-1	TGCGCCAGCAGCCCTGGAGCTAGCGGGAGGGAGCAGTACTTC	CASSPGASGREQYF
.	.	TRBJ2-2	TRBV27	TGTGCCAGCAGTACTAGCGGGGAGCTGTTTTTT	CASSTSGELFF
.	.	TRBJ2-5	TRBV5-4	TGTGCCAGCAGCGAGGGGGGGGCTGTAGAGACCCAGTACTTC	CASSEGGAVETQYF
.	.	TRBJ2-1	TRBV7-3	TGTGCCAGCAGCTTATTCGGCCAGGGGAAGCAGTTCTTC	CASSLFGQGKQFF
once	.	TRBJ2-1	TRBV5-1	TGCGCCAGCAGCTCCCAGGGGTCCTCCTACAATGAGCAGTTCTTC	CASSSQGSSYNEQFF
.	TRBD1	TRBJ2-2	TRBV7-9	TGTGCCAGCAACCGACAGGGGGACACCGGGGAGCTGTTTTTT	CASNRQGDTGELFF
.	.	TRBJ1-4	TRBV4-3	TGCGCCAGCGGACAATCAGCCGTTGGTGAAAAACTGTTTTTT	CASGQSAVGEKLFF
.	.	TRBJ2-5	TRBV5-1	TGCGCCAGCAGCAAGGCGGGGCGGGAAGAGACCCAGTACTTC	CASSKAGREETQYF
.	TRBD1	TRBJ1-4	TRBV2	TGTGCCAGCACGGGCGGGACAGGACTAGAAAAACTGTTTTTT	CASTGGTGLEKLFF
.	TRBD1	TRBJ1-6	TRBV7-8	TGTGCCAGCAGCTTCGGACAGGGAAAATCACCCCTCCACTTT	CASSFGQGKSPLHF
.	TRBD1	TRBJ1-5	TRBV6-1	TGTGCCAGCTATTACGGGACAGGGTCCCATCAGCCCCAGCATTTT	CASYYGTGSHQPQHF
.	.	TRBJ1-4	TRBV29-1	TGCAGCGTTGAAGGGACAACAACTAATGAAAAACTGTTTTTT	CSVEGTTTNEKLFF
.	TRBD1	TRBJ1-2	TRBV6-5	TGTGCCAGCAGTGTATCGGGACAGGGAGGACGCTACACCTTC	CASSVSGQGGRYTF
.	.	TRBJ1-5	TRBV6-6	TGTGCCAGCAGTTATGGGGCCAGAGCCCGCAATCAGCCCCAGCATTTT	CASSYGARARNQPQHF
.	.	TRBJ2-2	TRBV6-5	TGTGCCAGCAGTAAGACCCCGGAGCGGGCCGGGGAGCTGTTTTTT	CASSKTPERAGELFF
.	.	TRBJ2-1	TRBV30	TGTGCCTGGAGTTTCGGGGGCAATGAGCAGTTCTTC	CAWSFGGNEQFF
.	TRBD2	TRBJ2-1	TRBV9	TGTGCCAGCAGCGAGGGACAGCCAAGGACTAGCGGGACGAATGAGCAGTTCTTC	CASSEGQPRTSGTNEQFF
.	TRBD1	TRBJ2-5	TRBV9	TGTGCCAGCAGCTTCACTACAGGGGGAGGGACCCAGTACTTC	CASSFTTGGGTQYF
.	TRBD2	TRBJ2-3	TRBV4-2	TGTGCCAGCAGCCAAGATCAATTAGGCGGGGGGGCCTCAGATACGCAGTATTTT	CASSQDQLGGGASDTQYF
.	TRBD1	TRBJ2-5	TRBV5-1	TGCGCCAGCAGCGGGGGACAGCCACAAGAGACCCAGTACTTC	CASSGGQPQETQYF
.	TRBD1	TRBJ2-1	TRBV7-2	TGTGCCAGCAGCCGATTACGACAGGGGGCGAGTCAGTTCTTC	CASSRLRQGASQFF
.	.	TRBJ2-7	TRBV7-2	TGTGCCAGCAGCCCTCGGTTGACGGGGGCCTACGAGCAGTACTTC	CASSPRLTGAYEQYF